This TCR beta chain is drawn from a study of STAT3 mutations in large granular lymphocyte leukemia. Findings and limits, study-wide: Every T-cell large granular lymphocyte leukemia patient had at least one immunodominant TCR beta clonotype.

Losses at the gene ends were 5 bases for V and 5 bases for J; bases not matched to a gene: 4. This CDR3 region has 14 residues. Germline V gene data show CDR1 as LNHDA and CDR2 as SQIVND (reference sequence). Notes on this clone: Its target is unknown.

TCRdb's table, derived via immunoSEQ multiplex PCR, lists solely in-frame clones and lacks some. The table records about 3,200 clones, 88% of them present only once. The sequence was obtained from a man aged 40-55 years with T-cell large granular lymphocyte leukemia. Some clones in this sample may be carry-over from other donors' samples. V is TRBV19 and J is TRBJ2-5, with 11 bases aligning to TRBD2. The sample was peripheral blood mononuclear cells. In DNA form, the CDR3 reads TGTGCCAGTAGTCTAGCGGGGGGTTTGGAGACCCAGTACTTC. It yields the protein CASSLAGGLETQYF.